A single TCR beta chain is shown here with its context. Its target is not known. Only in-frame clones appear in the TCRdb table, and some are missing; sequencing was by immunoSEQ multiplex PCR. This sample has 130,000 or so clones; roughly 92% occur once, and the top ten carry roughly 0.9%. The data are from a study of T cell responses to AZD1222 COVID-19 vaccine. Findings and limits, study-wide: Scientists sampled the repertoires only once the peak T cell response had passed. Seropositive status at baseline applied to only a handful of AZD1222 recipients. Close to half of all spike-specific TCRs reportedly target regions of the variants that are unmutated. Spike-specific TCR breadth and depth rose after two AZD1222 doses.

The germline V gene encodes CDR1 LNHDA and CDR2 SQIVND (reference sequence). Deletions cut 5 bases from V and 2 bases from J, with 12 bases between. This CDR3 has 14 amino acids. The specimen was peripheral blood, collected on day 0 of AZD1222 vaccination. The source is an adult in good health. This chain uses TRBV19 with TRBJ2-5; weak D call: TRBD1 (6 bases). The CDR3, as DNA: TGTGCCAGTAGTCCAGGACAGAGTCAAGAGACCCAGTACTTC. Translated: CASSPGQSQETQYF. The whole variable domain, filled in from reference TRBV19 and TRBJ2-5, reads DGGITQSPKYLFRKEGQNVTLSCEQNLNHDAMYWYRQDPGQGLRLIYYSQIVNDFQKGDIAEGYSVSREKKESFPLTVTSAQKNPTAFYLCASSPGQSQETQYFGPGTRLLVL.